This T cell receptor beta chain was obtained from a study of CD8 T cells in Susac syndrome. With 4 bases removed from V and 8 bases from J, the gap between germline ends came to 10 bases. The CDR3 has 12 residues. Per the germline V gene, CDR1 is KGHDR and CDR2 is SFDVKD. This clonotype was picked up one time. The authors reverse transcribed about 0.45 to 1 ug RNA with random hexamers. Via MiXCR, TCRdb re-called the immunoSEQ multiplex PCR reads, giving one row per CDR3 protein. This table has some 190,000 distinct CDR3 sequences, under 95% appearing once. The sequencing input was CD4+ T cells from PBMCs. The receptor was derived from a human donor in good health. V gene TRBV24-1 combines with J gene TRBJ1-2, with D unclear. DNA of the CDR3: TGTGCCACCAGTGACCCGCTGAGGGGCTACACCTTC. Translation gives CATSDPLRGYTF.